This T cell receptor (beta chain) is drawn from a study of T cell responses to AZD1222 COVID-19 vaccine. Measured with immunoSEQ multiplex PCR; TCRdb has only the in-frame clones, and not every one. The repertoire has around 94,000 clones, approximately 86% of them found once; the top ten carry around 5%. Comment on this clone: The target antigen is unknown.

Germline V gene data show CDR1 as SGHTA and CDR2 as FQGNSA. The V gene lost 0 bases and the J gene lost 1 base, with 15 bases spanning the gap. The CDR3 covers 17 residues. Study-level points and caveats: Donors, mostly white British, included more females; clonal diversity was possibly underestimated. Nearly half of spike-specific TCRs reportedly target variant regions that are unmutated in the B.1.351 and B.1.1.7 variants. When two AZD1222 doses had been given, Spike-specific TCR breadth and depth rose. Mapped onto spike, vaccine-associated CD4 TCRs spanned it and were dominant at 160-218 and 743-854.

This clonotype originated in an adult in good health. V usage is TRBV7-2 and J usage is TRBJ2-5; no definite D call. The sequences come from peripheral blood, collected on day 0 of AZD1222 vaccination. The CDR3 DNA follows: TGTGCCAGCAGCTTAGCGCATCTGTCAGTAGGCCAAGAGACCCAGTACTTC. Residues: CASSLAHLSVGQETQYF.